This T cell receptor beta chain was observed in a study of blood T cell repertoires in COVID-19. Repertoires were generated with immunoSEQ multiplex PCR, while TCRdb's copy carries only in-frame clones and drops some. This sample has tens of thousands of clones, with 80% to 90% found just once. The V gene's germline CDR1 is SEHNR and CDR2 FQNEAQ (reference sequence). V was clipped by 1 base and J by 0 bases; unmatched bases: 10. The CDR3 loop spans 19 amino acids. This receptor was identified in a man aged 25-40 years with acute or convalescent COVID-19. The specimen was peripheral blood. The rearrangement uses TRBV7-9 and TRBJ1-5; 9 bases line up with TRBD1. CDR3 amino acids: CASSLVLTGGMYSNQPQHF. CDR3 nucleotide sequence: TGTGCCAGCAGCTTAGTATTGACAGGGGGAATGTATAGCAATCAGCCCCAGCATTTT. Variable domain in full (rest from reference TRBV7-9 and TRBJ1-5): DTGVSQNPRHKITKRGQNVTFRCDPISEHNRLYWYRQTLGQGPEFLTYFQNEAQLEKSRLLSDRFSAERPKGSFSTLEIQRTEQGDSAMYLCASSLVLTGGMYSNQPQHFGDGTRLSIL.